These 3 T cell receptor beta chains were sequenced from one sample in a study of vaccination and CD4 T cells after COVID-19. TCRdb re-derived calls from the PCR reads in MiXCR, one entry per CDR3 protein. The repertoire holds about 18,000 distinct CDR3 sequences, about 59% seen once, with approximately 1% in the top ten. The sample consisted of CD4+ T cells from blood, taken before SARS-CoV-2 vaccination. Receptor source: a human donor who had recovered from COVID-19.

This chain uses TRBV7-6 with TRBJ2-5; D gene uncertain. Germline loops: CDR1 SGHVS, CDR2 FNYEAQ. V gave up 6 bases and J gave up 3 bases, with 5 bases separating them. The CDR3 has 11 amino acids. The CDR3 region is CASSIEETQYF. The DNA of the CDR3 is TGTGCCAGCAGTATTGAAGAGACCCAGTACTTC.

J is TRBJ1-6 and V is TRBV20-1; D might be TRBD1 (5 bases). Germline CDR1 is DFQATT and CDR2 is SNEGSKA (reference sequence). CDR3 length equals 16 residues. V was trimmed by 0 bases and J by 8 bases, leaving 17 bases between them. The CDR3 DNA follows: TGCAGTGCTAGAGATTTCGGAGGGGTCTGGGATTCACCCCTCCACTTT. This sequence encodes CSARDFGGVWDSPLHF.

The chain combines TRBV7-9 with TRBJ2-5, with TRBD1 matching over 10 bases. This CDR3 is 18 amino acids long. CDR1 and CDR2 (germline): SEHNR, FQNEAQ (reference sequence). V was pared by 1 base and J by 1 base, with 9 bases of the junction left unmatched. Written as DNA, the CDR3 is TGTGCCAGCAGCTTAGTGGGAGGGACAGGGGCCGTCCAAGAGACCCAGTACTTC. Its protein is CASSLVGGTGAVQETQYF.